Shown below are 11 T cell receptor beta chains from a single sample sequenced in a study of T cell repertoires in cytomegalovirus infection. TCRdb re-derived calls from the reads in MiXCR, one entry per CDR3 protein. Here the sample spans some 560,000 distinct CDR3 sequences, approximately 40% being singletons. No antigen has been assigned to these receptors. This specimen was cultured PBMCs, taken from culture after CMV antigen stimulation. These receptor sequences come from a human donor in good health (CMV status not recorded). Some clones in this sample may be carry-over from other donors' samples.

V gene TRBV6-1 combines with J gene TRBJ2-3, with D possibly being TRBD1 or TRBD2 (5 bases each). There are 15 residues in the CDR3. The germline V and J ends were trimmed by 2 bases and 0 bases, with 9 bases remaining between them. The germline V gene has CDR1 MNHNS and CDR2 SASEGT. DNA of the CDR3: TGTGCCAGCAGTGAAAGCTGGGGGAGCACAGATACGCAGTATTTT. It codes for CASSESWGSTDTQYF.

This clonotype was seen a handful of times. The chain couples TRBV7-9 to TRBJ1-1; D gene ambiguous. V was shortened by 5 bases and J by 1 base, with 17 bases between the two germline ends. Germline V gene lookup returns CDR1 SEHNR and CDR2 FQNEAQ (reference sequence). The CDR3 is 16 amino acids. In DNA form, the CDR3 reads TGTGCCAGCAGCCCCCCCGATCGTTTGCCGAACACTGAAGCTTTCTTT. Amino acid sequence: CASSPPDRLPNTEAFF. The full variable domain, in which reference TRBV7-9 and TRBJ1-1 provide the parts outside the CDR3, is DTGVSQNPRHKITKRGQNVTFRCDPISEHNRLYWYRQTLGQGPEFLTYFQNEAQLEKSRLLSDRFSAERPKGSFSTLEIQRTEQGDSAMYLCASSPPDRLPNTEAFFGQGTRLTVV.

V and J are TRBV12-3 or TRBV12-4 and TRBJ1-6; D remains ambiguous. The CDR3 totals 14 residues. V lost 4 bases and J 6 bases, leaving 10 bases between the germline ends. The CDR3 nucleotides read TGTGCCAGCAGTTCCAGGTTGACTAATTCACCCCTCCACTTT. Its translation is CASSSRLTNSPLHF.

The genes are TRBV9 and TRBJ1-6; D may be TRBD1 (5 bases). Germline CDR1 reads SGDLS; CDR2 reads YYNGEE. Trimming removed 3 bases at V and 0 bases at J, with 16 bases between. The CDR3 totals 18 residues. CDR3 nucleotide sequence: TGTGCCAGCAGCGGCACCTCAGGGTCGGACTCCTATAATTCACCCCTCCACTTT. This codes for CASSGTSGSDSYNSPLHF.

The CDR3: CSARAGPASLLGSEKLFF. CDR3 DNA: TGCAGTGCCCGTGCCGGGCCAGCCTCCCTCCTCGGTAGTGAAAAACTGTTTTTT. The chain has TRBV20-1 and TRBJ1-4; D call uncertain. The CDR3 is 18 amino acids. Trimming shortened V by 6 bases and J by 7 bases, and 30 bases separated the two germline ends. In germline, CDR1 is DFQATT, CDR2 SNEGSKA (reference sequence).

This chain uses TRBV18 with TRBJ2-5; 7 bases fit TRBD2. This CDR3 has 15 residues. Per germline, CDR1 KGHSH and CDR2 LQKENI. V lost 2 bases to trimming and J lost 1 base; unmatched junction nucleotides: 4. The CDR3 spells CASSPAAGTQETQYF. The DNA of the CDR3 is TGTGCCAGCTCACCAGCAGCGGGGACCCAAGAGACCCAGTACTTC.

CDR3 sequence (DNA): TGTGCCAGTAGTATGTGGAGGGAAGAGACCCAGTACTTC. Translating gives CASSMWREETQYF. The V gene is TRBV19, the J gene TRBJ2-5, with D tentatively TRBD2 (6 bases). The length of the CDR3 is 13 residues. The germline gives CDR1 LNHDA, CDR2 SQIVND (reference sequence). The V end was cut by 3 bases, the J end by 3 bases, with 8 bases between.

The table lists this clonotype with many counts. J is TRBJ1-3 and V is TRBV7-8; D remains unclear. This CDR3 region has 13 residues. V shed 5 bases and J shed 0 bases, with 5 bases lying between them. Germline CDR1 reads SGHVS; CDR2 reads FQNEAQ. The CDR3 nucleotides read TGTGCCAGCAGCCGGACCTCTGGAAACACCATATATTTT. Encoded protein: CASSRTSGNTIYF. The full variable domain, rest sourced from reference TRBV7-8 and TRBJ1-3, is GAGVSQSPRYKVAKRGQDVALRCDPISGHVSLFWYQQALGQGPEFLTYFQNEAQLDKSGLPSDRFFAERPEGSVSTLKIQRTQQEDSAVYLCASSRTSGNTIYFGEGSWLTVV.

This clonotype was seen more than once but under ten times. The chain links TRBV4-1 to TRBJ1-4, with D unresolved. CDR3 length equals 16 residues. Per germline, CDR1 MGHRA and CDR2 YSYEKL. Trimming left V 5 bases short and J 7 bases short, with 20 bases between. The CDR3 nucleotides read TGCGCCAGCAGCAACATCGGGAAGGCGAGGAGTGAAAAACTGTTTTTT. Translation gives CASSNIGKARSEKLFF.

CDR3 in DNA: TGTGCCAGCAGTTTATACAGGGGAGACTATGGCTACACCTTC. It encodes CASSLYRGDYGYTF. The chain has TRBV12-3 or TRBV12-4 and TRBJ1-2; 7 bases are a match to TRBD1. The trim removed 2 bases at V and 3 bases at J, leaving 3 bases unmatched. The CDR3 is 14 residues long.

This rearrangement joins TRBV6-6 to TRBJ2-3; 9 bases match TRBD2. Germline-derived CDR1 and CDR2 are MNHNY and SVGAGI (reference sequence). The CDR3 runs 16 residues. Losses at the gene ends were 11 bases for V and 3 bases for J; bases not matched to a gene: 15. The CDR3, as DNA: TGTGCCTCCACTCGGGGTAGCGGGAGAGGTACAGATACGCAGTATTTT. The encoded protein is CASTRGSGRGTDTQYF.